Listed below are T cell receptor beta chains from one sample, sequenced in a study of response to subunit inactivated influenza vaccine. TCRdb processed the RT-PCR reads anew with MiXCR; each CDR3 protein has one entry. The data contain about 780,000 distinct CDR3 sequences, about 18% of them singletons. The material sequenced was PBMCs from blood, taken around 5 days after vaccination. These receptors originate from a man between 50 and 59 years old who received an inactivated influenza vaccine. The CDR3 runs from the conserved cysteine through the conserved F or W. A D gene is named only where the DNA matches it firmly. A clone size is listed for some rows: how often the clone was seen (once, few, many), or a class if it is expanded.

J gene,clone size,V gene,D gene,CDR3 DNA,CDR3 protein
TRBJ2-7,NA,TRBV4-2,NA,TGTGCCAGCAGCCAAGACAGCGCCAGCTCCTACGAGCAGTACTTC,CASSQDSASSYEQYF
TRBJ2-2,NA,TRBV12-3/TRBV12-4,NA,TGTGCCAGCAGTACCGTAGGGGTCACCGGGGAGCTGTTTTTT,CASSTVGVTGELFF
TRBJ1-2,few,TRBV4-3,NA,TGCGCCAGCAGCCAAGATACCTCCTATGGCTACACCTTC,CASSQDTSYGYTF
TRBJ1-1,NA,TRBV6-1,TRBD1,TGTGCCAGCAGTGCCCAGGGGGGGGTCTTGAACACTGAAGCTTTCTTT,CASSAQGGVLNTEAFF
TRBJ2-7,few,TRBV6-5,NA,TGTGCCAGCAGTTACTCGACCAGGGGGACTGGCGAGCAGTACTTC,CASSYSTRGTGEQYF
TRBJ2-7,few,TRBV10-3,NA,TGTGCCATCAGGGATACTAGGGACGAGCAGTACTTC,CAIRDTRDEQYF
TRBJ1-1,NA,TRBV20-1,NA,TGCAGTGCTAGTGGGTTCGGCAGCCCGAACACTGAAGCTTTCTTT,CSASGFGSPNTEAFF
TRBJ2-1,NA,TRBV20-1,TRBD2,TGCAGTGCTAGAACCCCTAGCGGTTACATCTTCGGGGAGCAGTTCTTC,CSARTPSGYIFGEQFF
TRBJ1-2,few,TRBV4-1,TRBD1,TGCGCCAGCAGCCAAGTCCGACAGGGCTATGGCTACACCTTC,CASSQVRQGYGYTF
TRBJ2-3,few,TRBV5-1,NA,TGCGCCAGCAGCCTGACATACGCTAGCACAGATACGCAGTATTTT,CASSLTYASTDTQYF
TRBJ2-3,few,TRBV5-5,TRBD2,TGTGCCAGCAACGTAAATAGCGGGAGTCGCGCAGATACGCAGTATTTT,CASNVNSGSRADTQYF
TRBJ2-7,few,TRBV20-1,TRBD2,TGCAGTGCTAGAAGACTAGCGGGGGCCTCCTACGAGCAGTACTTC,CSARRLAGASYEQYF
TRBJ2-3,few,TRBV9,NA,TGTGCCAGCAGCGTCGCGGGGTGGACAGATACGCAGTATTTT,CASSVAGWTDTQYF
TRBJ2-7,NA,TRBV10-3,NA,TGTGCCTCCTATTCCGGAGCAACCTACGAGCAGTACTTC,CASYSGATYEQYF
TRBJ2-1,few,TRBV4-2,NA,TGTGCCAGCAGCCATGACAAGCCCTCCTACAATGAGCAGTTCTTC,CASSHDKPSYNEQFF
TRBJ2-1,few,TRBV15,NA,TGTGCCACCAGCAGAGATCACCTGGAGTACAATGAGCAGTTCTTC,CATSRDHLEYNEQFF
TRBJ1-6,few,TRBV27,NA,TGTGCCAGCAGTTTGGGCGCGGGGCGCGGTTCACCCCTCCACTTT,CASSLGAGRGSPLHF
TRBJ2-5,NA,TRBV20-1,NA,TGCAGTGCTACCCCCGTGAGGGGTAAAAAGACCCAGTACTTC,CSATPVRGKKTQYF
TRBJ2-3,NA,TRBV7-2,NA,TGTGCCAGCAGCTTAAGCAGGTCAACGCAGTATTTT,CASSLSRSTQYF
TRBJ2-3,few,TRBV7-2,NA,TGTGCCAGCAGCTTAAGTCCCAGGGAGACAGATACGCAGTATTTT,CASSLSPRETDTQYF
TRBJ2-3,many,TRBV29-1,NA,TGCAGCGTTACAGGGACGATGACAGATACGCAGTATTTT,CSVTGTMTDTQYF
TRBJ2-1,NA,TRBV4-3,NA,TGCGCCAGCAGCCAAGCTTACCTGAACTACAATGAGCAGTTCTTC,CASSQAYLNYNEQFF
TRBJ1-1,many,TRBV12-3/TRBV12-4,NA,TGTGCCAGCAGTTTAGTCGGGTCTAACACTGAAGCTTTCTTT,CASSLVGSNTEAFF
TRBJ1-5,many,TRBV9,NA,TGTGCCAGCAGCGATGGACATTACAATCAGCCCCAGCATTTT,CASSDGHYNQPQHF
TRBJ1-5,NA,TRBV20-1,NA,TGCAGTGCTAGAGATGGGACGCTTAGGAGTCAGCCCCAGCATTTT,CSARDGTLRSQPQHF
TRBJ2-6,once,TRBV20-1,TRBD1,TGCAGTGCCACAGGGGATGGGGCCAACGTCCTGACTTTC,CSATGDGANVLTF
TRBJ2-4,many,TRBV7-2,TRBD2,TGTGCCAGCAGCATAACTAGCGGGAGGGCCAAATACATTCAGTACTTC,CASSITSGRAKYIQYF
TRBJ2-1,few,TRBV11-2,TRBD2,TGTGCCAGCAGCTTGGGGACTAGCGGGGGACGGATGCAGTTCTTC,CASSLGTSGGRMQFF
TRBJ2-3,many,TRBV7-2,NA,TGTGCCAGCAGCCCTACAGGGTTCACAGATACGCAGTATTTT,CASSPTGFTDTQYF
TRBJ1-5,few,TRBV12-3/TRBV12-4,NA,TGTGCCAGCAGCAAAACACAGGGTTATAGCAATCAGCCCCAGCATTTT,CASSKTQGYSNQPQHF
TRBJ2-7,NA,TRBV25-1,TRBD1,TGTGCCAGCACGGGGGCCGGGACAGGGACCTACGAGCAGTACTTC,CASTGAGTGTYEQYF
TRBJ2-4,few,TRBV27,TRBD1,TGTGCCAGCAGTTCAACAGGGGGCGCGGCCAAAAACATTCAGTACTTC,CASSSTGGAAKNIQYF
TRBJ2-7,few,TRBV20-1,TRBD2,TGCAGTGCTAGGATGGCGGGAGGGCCCCACGAGCAGTACTTC,CSARMAGGPHEQYF
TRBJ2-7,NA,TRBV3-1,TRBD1,TGTGCCAGCAGCCAAGATATTCTTGGACAGGGGAAGCAGTACTTC,CASSQDILGQGKQYF
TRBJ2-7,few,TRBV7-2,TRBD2,TGTGCCAGCAGCTTAGCACCGGGACTAGTTTACGAGCAGTACTTC,CASSLAPGLVYEQYF
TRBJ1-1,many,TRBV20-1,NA,TGCAGTGCTAGAGGGGGCGGGAGGAACACTGAAGCTTTCTTT,CSARGGGRNTEAFF
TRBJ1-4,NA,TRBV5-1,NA,TGCGCCAGCAGTCCGAGGGAAGGGTGGCAAAAACTGTTTTTT,CASSPREGWQKLFF
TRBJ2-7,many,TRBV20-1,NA,TGCAGTGCTAGAGACAGGCCTACTAGCGAGCAGTACTTC,CSARDRPTSEQYF
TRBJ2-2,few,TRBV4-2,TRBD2,TGTGCCAGCAGCCTCTCAACGACCGGGACTAGCCCCGGGGAGCTGTTTTTT,CASSLSTTGTSPGELFF
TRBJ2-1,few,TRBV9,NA,TGTGCCAGCAGCGTAGTGAGCGGAAGTTCCTACAATGAGCAGTTCTTC,CASSVVSGSSYNEQFF
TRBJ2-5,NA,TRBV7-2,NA,TGTGCCAGCAGCTTAGAGGGTCAGCACGGGGAGACCCAGTACTTC,CASSLEGQHGETQYF
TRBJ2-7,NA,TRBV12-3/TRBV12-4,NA,TGTGCCAGCAGGCCCCGGGACGGCTACGAGCAGTACTTC,CASRPRDGYEQYF
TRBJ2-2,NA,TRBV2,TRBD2,TGTGCCAGCAGTGAGCGGGGGGGCCGCACCGGGGAGCTGTTTTTT,CASSERGGRTGELFF
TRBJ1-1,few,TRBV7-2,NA,TGTGCCAGCAGCCTGCTGTCGGCGGGACAAGAAGCTTTCTTT,CASSLLSAGQEAFF
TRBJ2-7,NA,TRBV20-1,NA,TGCAGTGCAAGGGGGGCGGGTGGCTCCACCGAGCAGTACTTC,CSARGAGGSTEQYF
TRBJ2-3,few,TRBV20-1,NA,TGCAGTGCTAGGGACTACAGGGATAGGACGCAGTATTTT,CSARDYRDRTQYF
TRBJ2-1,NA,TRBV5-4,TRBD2,TGTGCCAGCAGCGGGGGACTAGCGGACTACAATGAGCAGTTCTTC,CASSGGLADYNEQFF